This is a list of T cell receptor beta chains from one sample in a study of early T cells in non-severe SARS-CoV-2 infection. TCRdb reanalysed the 5' RACE reads using MiXCR and keeps one entry per CDR3 protein. The sample yields 40,000 to 45,000 distinct CDR3 sequences, approximately 6.3% seen once. The specimen comprised whole blood, sampled at baseline. These receptors were obtained from an adult who was a healthcare worker with PCR-confirmed SARS-CoV-2 infection or an uninfected control (not recorded which). Each CDR3 is given without its conserved first and last residue.

j_call,v_call,cdr3_aa
TRBJ1-5,TRBV30,AWRSDVPQH
TRBJ2-1,TRBV7-2,ASSLAMYNEQF
TRBJ2-5,TRBV20-1,SASPDRGAGQETQY
TRBJ1-2,TRBV7-2,ASSLARDMRIGYT
TRBJ2-7,TRBV29-1,SVESEAYEQY
TRBJ2-7,TRBV7-2,ASSPGAGTTEQY
TRBJ2-3,TRBV7-2,ASSSRRTGSTDTQY
TRBJ2-5,TRBV18,ASSPPWHKETQY
TRBJ2-2,TRBV12-3/TRBV12-4,ASSPEGYGELF
TRBJ2-1,TRBV7-6,ASSPPTQGDEQF
TRBJ1-2,TRBV5-1,ASSLRGDHNYGYT
TRBJ1-1,TRBV30,AWMRGGRNTEAF
TRBJ2-5,TRBV12-3/TRBV12-4,ASSLQETQY
TRBJ1-1,TRBV25-1,ASKENTEAF
TRBJ2-3,TRBV30,AWGQGFSTDTQY
TRBJ1-2,TRBV29-1,SLYREGYGYT
TRBJ2-1,TRBV20-1,SAGDSAQF
TRBJ1-1,TRBV9,ASTPTGTANTEAF
TRBJ1-1,TRBV28,ASMGSLNTEAF
TRBJ2-3,TRBV10-1,ASSEGGLKDTQY
TRBJ2-3,TRBV20-1,SARGFGTSTDTQY
TRBJ2-7,TRBV28,ASSTAGGSFYEQY
TRBJ2-7,TRBV11-2,ASSRKQGGSYEQY
TRBJ2-1,TRBV6-1,AGNDRASYNEQF
TRBJ2-5,TRBV28,ASRNDRGQVRETQY
TRBJ2-6,TRBV29-1,SVGGESGANVLT
TRBJ2-7,TRBV7-8,ASNPGQALYEQY
TRBJ2-5,TRBV20-1,SARDLLAGQETQY
TRBJ1-5,TRBV6-2/TRBV6-3,ASSYVESNQPQH
TRBJ1-2,TRBV6-1,ATHPGTGGGRVYGYT
TRBJ1-1,TRBV5-1,ASSSGQHTEAF
TRBJ2-5,TRBV28,ASSLLRDNQETQY
TRBJ1-1,TRBV30,AWSWTTSSEAF
TRBJ2-5,TRBV18,ASTRTEPPRETQY
TRBJ1-3,TRBV6-5,ASSPAGWGNTIY
TRBJ2-7,TRBV28,ASGSGTSPYEQY
TRBJ1-3,TRBV9,TSSVGTSSGNTIY
TRBJ1-2,TRBV28,ASSLVLRQGYYGYT
TRBJ2-7,TRBV7-2,ASSHYGAYEQY
TRBJ1-2,TRBV28,ASSFGSNYGYT
TRBJ1-2,TRBV12-3/TRBV12-4,ASRAGTGGYGYT
TRBJ2-7,TRBV5-1,ASSLYRSYEQY
TRBJ2-1,TRBV5-6,ASSLGGTGVYNEQS
TRBJ2-7,TRBV4-3,ASSQVFYEQY
TRBJ2-7,TRBV7-3,ASSSHYEQY